These T cell receptor beta chains were read from a single sample in a study of OX40 agonist ivuxolimab in advanced cancers. TCRdb keeps only in-frame clones here, not all; method: immunoSEQ multiplex PCR. The profile shows 25,000 to 30,000 clones, roughly 85% of them singletons. The sample in question was CD4+ or CD8+ T cells sorted from blood, obtained in a trial of the OX40 agonist ivuxolimab. Every receptor here comes from an adult with an advanced solid tumor such as melanoma, head and neck, liver or kidney cancer. Both conserved end residues are part of each CDR3. D genes are given only for firm matches. Clone size, where shown, is once, few, many, or a class for clones that have expanded.

TRBJ2-3,NA,TRBD2,TRBV4-3,CASSQDTAPGAGDNTDTQYF,TGCGCCAGCAGCCAAGACACGGCCCCGGGCGCGGGGGATAACACAGATACGCAGTATTTT
TRBJ2-2,NA,NA,TRBV13,CASSTRDFGELFF,TGTGCCAGCAGCACCCGGGACTTCGGGGAGCTGTTTTTT
TRBJ1-1,NA,NA,TRBV5-5,CASRLQMNTEAFF,TGTGCCAGCAGGTTACAGATGAACACTGAAGCTTTCTTT
TRBJ2-7,NA,TRBD2,TRBV11-2,CASSFPTSGVYEQYF,TGTGCCAGCAGCTTCCCCACTAGCGGGGTCTACGAGCAGTACTTC
TRBJ1-1,NA,NA,TRBV4-3,CASSQGTEAFF,TGCGCCAGCAGCCAAGGGACTGAAGCTTTCTTT
TRBJ1-4,NA,NA,TRBV2,CASSPWGGEKLFF,TGTGCCAGCAGTCCTTGGGGGGGCGAAAAACTGTTTTTT
TRBJ2-5,few,NA,TRBV9,CASSGTALGETQYF,TGTGCCAGCAGCGGGACCGCCCTGGGAGAGACCCAGTACTTC
TRBJ2-7,NA,TRBD1,TRBV5-8,CASSVGQGELGYEQYF,TGTGCCAGCAGCGTCGGACAGGGCGAGCTGGGATACGAGCAGTACTTC
TRBJ1-4,NA,NA,TRBV7-9,CASSGPQGSVDEKLFF,TGTGCCAGCAGCGGGCCCCAGGGGTCGGTCGATGAAAAACTGTTTTTT
TRBJ2-5,NA,NA,TRBV4-2,CASSQERVLGETQYF,TGTGCCAGCAGCCAAGAGAGGGTTCTTGGAGAGACCCAGTACTTC
TRBJ2-7,medium-sized,NA,TRBV19,CASSNGEGLDEQYF,TGTGCCAGTAGTAATGGGGAAGGTCTAGACGAGCAGTACTTC
TRBJ1-2,NA,TRBD1,TRBV19,CASTRQGSNYGYTF,TGTGCCAGCACCCGACAGGGTTCTAACTATGGCTACACCTTC
TRBJ1-4,NA,TRBD1,TRBV7-2,CASSSGQASPTNEKLFF,TGTGCCAGCAGCTCGGGACAGGCTTCGCCAACTAATGAAAAACTGTTTTTT
TRBJ2-7,NA,NA,TRBV10-3,CAISEPFQTGLWEQYF,TGTGCCATCAGTGAGCCGTTTCAGACAGGTCTGTGGGAGCAGTACTTC
TRBJ2-7,NA,NA,TRBV6-5,CASSYWSGVYEQYF,TGTGCCAGCAGTTACTGGTCGGGGGTCTACGAGCAGTACTTC
TRBJ1-2,NA,TRBD1,TRBV4-1,CASSQYQQGANNGYTF,TGCGCCAGCAGCCAGTACCAACAGGGGGCGAATAATGGCTACACCTTC
TRBJ1-1,NA,TRBD1,TRBV4-3,CASSQYVGQGSTEAFF,TGCGCCAGCAGCCAATACGTCGGACAGGGAAGCACTGAAGCTTTCTTT
TRBJ2-5,NA,NA,TRBV4-2,CASSQGNQLRHQETQYF,TGTGCCAGCAGCCAAGGGAACCAACTCCGACACCAAGAGACCCAGTACTTC
TRBJ2-7,NA,NA,TRBV6-6,CASSYGRDLYF,TGTGCCAGCAGTTACGGCCGGGACCTCTACTTC
TRBJ1-2,NA,NA,TRBV7-5,CASSLVTGVVARGYTF,TGTGCCAGCAGCTTAGTGACAGGGGTTGTAGCGCGCGGCTACACCTTC
TRBJ1-2,NA,TRBD1,TRBV27,CASSRPGQAPYGYTF,TGTGCCAGCAGTCGGCCGGGACAGGCTCCCTATGGCTACACCTTC
TRBJ2-5,NA,NA,TRBV7-9,CASSLGTASGETQYF,TGTGCCAGCAGCTTAGGGACAGCCTCCGGGGAGACCCAGTACTTC
TRBJ2-3,NA,NA,TRBV6-5,CASSKGFSDTQYF,TGTGCCAGCAGTAAGGGTTTTTCAGATACGCAGTATTTT
TRBJ1-2,few,NA,TRBV6-5,CATRVGAGGTYGYTF,TGTGCCACCAGGGTAGGGGCTGGAGGGACCTATGGCTACACCTTC
TRBJ2-7,NA,TRBD1,TRBV5-6,CASSPGQGKQYF,TGTGCCAGCAGCCCCGGACAGGGAAAGCAGTACTTC
TRBJ2-7,NA,NA,TRBV28,CASSLNFWTEQYF,TGTGCCAGCAGTTTAAATTTCTGGACCGAGCAGTACTTC
TRBJ1-3,once,NA,TRBV4-3,CASSQGRSGNTIYF,TGCGCCAGCAGCCAAGGTCGCTCTGGAAACACCATATATTTT
TRBJ2-3,NA,NA,TRBV27,CASSLSWGAADTQYF,TGTGCCAGCAGTTTATCTTGGGGGGCCGCAGATACGCAGTATTTT
TRBJ2-1,medium-sized,NA,TRBV10-3,CAISPGRAYNEQFF,TGTGCCATCAGTCCGGGGAGAGCCTACAATGAGCAGTTCTTC
TRBJ1-2,NA,TRBD1,TRBV27,CASPTDRDINGYTF,TGTGCCAGTCCTACCGACAGGGACATAAATGGCTACACCTTC
TRBJ2-4,NA,TRBD1,TRBV6-5,CASSWGQGAKNIQYF,TGTGCCAGCAGTTGGGGACAGGGGGCCAAAAACATTCAGTACTTC
TRBJ2-3,NA,TRBD2,TRBV4-3,CASSQDRGLAGGQGADTQYF,TGCGCCAGCAGCCAAGATAGGGGACTAGCGGGGGGGCAAGGAGCAGATACGCAGTATTTT
TRBJ1-6,NA,NA,TRBV9,CASSESRTANSPLHF,TGTGCCAGCAGCGAGTCCCGGACAGCAAATTCACCCCTCCACTTT
TRBJ1-1,NA,NA,TRBV13,CASSFEGPANTEAFF,TGTGCCAGCAGCTTTGAAGGACCGGCAAACACTGAAGCTTTCTTT
TRBJ2-1,NA,NA,TRBV7-7,CASSFGDGKYNEQFF,TGTGCCAGCAGCTTCGGTGACGGAAAATACAATGAGCAGTTCTTC
TRBJ1-4,NA,TRBD1,TRBV7-6,CASSLDDRETNEKLFF,TGTGCCAGCAGCTTAGACGACAGGGAAACTAATGAAAAACTGTTTTTT
TRBJ1-5,NA,NA,TRBV19,CASSSSGGGLQPQHF,TGTGCCAGTAGTTCAAGTGGGGGGGGGCTGCAGCCCCAGCATTTT
TRBJ2-7,NA,NA,TRBV4-3,CASSHQPSYEQYF,TGCGCCAGCAGCCATCAGCCGTCATACGAGCAGTACTTC
TRBJ1-2,NA,NA,TRBV6-6,CASKEAGSDIDGYTF,TGTGCCAGCAAGGAGGCAGGGTCGGATATTGATGGCTACACCTTC
TRBJ1-5,NA,TRBD1,TRBV27,CASSRLDRAGQPQHF,TGTGCCAGCAGCCGCCTTGACAGGGCAGGTCAGCCCCAGCATTTT
TRBJ2-3,NA,NA,TRBV21-1,CASSPPDTQYF,TGTGCCAGCAGCCCACCAGATACGCAGTATTTT
TRBJ2-1,NA,NA,TRBV6-5,CASSYFTGANEQFF,TGTGCCAGCAGTTACTTTACGGGGGCAAATGAGCAGTTCTTC
TRBJ2-7,NA,NA,TRBV7-8,CASSLEVTNEQYF,TGTGCCAGCAGCTTAGAGGTAACCAACGAGCAGTACTTC
TRBJ1-6,NA,NA,TRBV7-2,CASSLVGGTNSPLHF,TGTGCCAGCAGCTTAGTTGGTGGCACTAATTCACCCCTCCACTTT
TRBJ2-3,NA,NA,TRBV7-9,CASSLNSFTDTQYF,TGTGCCAGCAGCTTAAACAGCTTCACAGATACGCAGTATTTT
TRBJ2-5,NA,TRBD1,TRBV7-3,CASSCRDRYQETQYF,TGTGCCAGCAGCTGCCGGGACAGGTACCAAGAGACCCAGTACTTC
TRBJ1-2,once,NA,TRBV9,CASSLGEGGYTF,TGTGCCAGCAGCCTAGGGGAGGGGGGCTACACCTTC
TRBJ2-5,NA,NA,TRBV11-3,CASSQVAIFIEETQYF,TGTGCCAGCTCCCAGGTGGCAATTTTTATCGAAGAGACCCAGTACTTC
TRBJ2-7,NA,NA,TRBV13,CASSGTGQSYEQYF,TGTGCCAGCAGCGGGACCGGACAGTCCTACGAGCAGTACTTC
TRBJ1-1,NA,NA,TRBV30,CAWSDDLEAFF,TGTGCCTGGAGTGACGACCTTGAAGCTTTCTTT
TRBJ2-1,NA,TRBD2,TRBV28,CASNLPSSGNSNEQFF,TGTGCCAGCAACCTCCCCTCTAGCGGGAATAGCAATGAGCAGTTCTTC
TRBJ2-7,NA,NA,TRBV4-3,CASSQVREDEQYF,TGCGCCAGCAGCCAAGTACGAGAAGACGAGCAGTACTTC
TRBJ2-7,once,NA,TRBV2,CASSLLRAESYEQYF,TGTGCCAGCAGCCTTCTGAGGGCCGAATCCTACGAGCAGTACTTC
TRBJ2-7,NA,NA,TRBV4-3,CASSQTQGEGYEQYF,TGCGCCAGCAGCCAAACACAGGGGGAGGGCTACGAGCAGTACTTC
TRBJ2-7,NA,TRBD1,TRBV7-6,CASSPDRGYEQYF,TGTGCCAGCAGTCCTGACAGGGGCTACGAGCAGTACTTC
TRBJ1-2,NA,NA,TRBV7-6,CASSEEGGAFGYTF,TGTGCCAGCAGCGAAGAGGGGGGCGCGTTTGGCTACACCTTC
TRBJ2-1,NA,TRBD2,TRBV5-3,CARSSTDSSGGGDEQFF,TGTGCCAGAAGCTCCACTGATTCTAGCGGGGGAGGCGATGAGCAGTTCTTC
TRBJ2-2,once,TRBD1,TRBV19,CASSIGQGSGELFF,TGTGCCAGTAGTATAGGACAGGGGTCCGGGGAGCTGTTTTTT